This T cell receptor beta chain was sequenced in a study of T cell responses to AZD1222 COVID-19 vaccine. Note on this clone: The antigen remains unidentified.

Study-level points and caveats: Clonal diversity may have been underestimated in mostly white British donors. Spike-specific TCR breadth and depth went up after people got two AZD1222 doses.

Clones were sequenced by immunoSEQ multiplex PCR, and TCRdb holds only the in-frame ones, with some missing. Here the sample spans roughly 120,000 clones, approximately 88% being singletons. The CDR3 runs 12 residues. CDR1 and CDR2 (germline): SQVTM, ANQGSEA. The V and J ends lost 5 bases and 3 bases respectively, with 8 bases between them. V gene TRBV29-1 combines with J gene TRBJ1-3; D ambiguous. Material: peripheral blood, obtained on day 0 of AZD1222 vaccination. This receptor was obtained from an adult in good health. CDR3 coding DNA: TGCAGCGTTACTATAGGTGGAAACACCATATATTTT. Translating gives CSVTIGGNTIYF.